The clone carrying this T cell receptor (beta chain) showed up just a few times. Its cognate antigen is unknown. CDR3 length: 19 amino acids. Unmatched junction bases numbered 11, after V lost 3 bases and J lost 0 bases. This entry is derived from a study of identical twins. Study outcomes and limitations: Invariant cells of the MAIT and iNKT types might have partly distorted the zero-insertion analyses.

MiXCR was run by TCRdb on the 5' RACE reads, yielding one entry per CDR3 protein. Among around 1.7 million distinct CDR3 sequences, about 31% were seen once, and the ten largest hold about 0.25%. This receptor was obtained from a newborn girl in good health. What was sequenced was cord blood. The V call is TRBV12-3 or TRBV12-4, the J call TRBJ2-3; 11 bases line up with TRBD2. The CDR3 DNA follows: TGTGCCAGCAGTTTTATAGCGGGGGGGCTAAGTAGGAGCACAGATACGCAGTATTTT. Translation gives CASSFIAGGLSRSTDTQYF.